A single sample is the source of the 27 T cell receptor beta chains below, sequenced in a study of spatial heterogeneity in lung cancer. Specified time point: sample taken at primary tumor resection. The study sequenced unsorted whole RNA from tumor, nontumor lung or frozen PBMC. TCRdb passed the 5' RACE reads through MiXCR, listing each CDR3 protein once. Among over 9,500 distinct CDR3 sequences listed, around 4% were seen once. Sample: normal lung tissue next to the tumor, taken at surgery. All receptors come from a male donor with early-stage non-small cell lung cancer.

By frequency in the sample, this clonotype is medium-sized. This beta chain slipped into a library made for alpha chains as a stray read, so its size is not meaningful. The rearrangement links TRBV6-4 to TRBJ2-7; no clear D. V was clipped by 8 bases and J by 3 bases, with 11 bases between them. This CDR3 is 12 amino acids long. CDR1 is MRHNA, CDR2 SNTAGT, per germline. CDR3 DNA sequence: TGTGCCAGCTTCGAAGGCATCTACGAGCAGTACTTC. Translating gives CASFEGIYEQYF.

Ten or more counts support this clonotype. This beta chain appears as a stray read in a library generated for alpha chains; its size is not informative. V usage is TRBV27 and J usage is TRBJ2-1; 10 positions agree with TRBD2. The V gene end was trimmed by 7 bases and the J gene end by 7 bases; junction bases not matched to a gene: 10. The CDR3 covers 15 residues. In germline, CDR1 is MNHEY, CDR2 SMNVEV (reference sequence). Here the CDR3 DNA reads TGTGCCAGCACCATGACTAGCGGGTTGAAGAATGAGCAGTTCTTC. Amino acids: CASTMTSGLKNEQFF.

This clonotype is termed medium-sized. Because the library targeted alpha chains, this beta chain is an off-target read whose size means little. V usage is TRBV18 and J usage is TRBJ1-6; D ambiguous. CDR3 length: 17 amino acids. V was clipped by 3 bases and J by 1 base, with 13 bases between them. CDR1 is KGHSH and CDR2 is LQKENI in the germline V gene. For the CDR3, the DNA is TGTGCCAGCTCACCCGCCAGCGGGTCGTCCTATAATTCACCCCTCCACTTT. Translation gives CASSPASGSSYNSPLHF.

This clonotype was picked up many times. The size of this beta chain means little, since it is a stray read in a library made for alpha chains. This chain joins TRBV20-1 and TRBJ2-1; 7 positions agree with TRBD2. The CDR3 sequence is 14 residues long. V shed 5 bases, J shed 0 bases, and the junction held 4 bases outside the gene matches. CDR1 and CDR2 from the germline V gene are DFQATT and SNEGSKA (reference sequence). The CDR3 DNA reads TGCAGTGCTGGGCGGGGGAGCTCCTACAATGAGCAGTTCTTC. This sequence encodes CSAGRGSSYNEQFF.

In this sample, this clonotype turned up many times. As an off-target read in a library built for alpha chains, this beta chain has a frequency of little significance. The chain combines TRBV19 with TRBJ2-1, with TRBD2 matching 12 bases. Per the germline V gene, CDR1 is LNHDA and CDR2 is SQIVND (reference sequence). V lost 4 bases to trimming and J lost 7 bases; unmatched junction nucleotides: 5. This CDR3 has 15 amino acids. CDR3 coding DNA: TGTGCCAGTAGTACGCTAGCGGGGGGGAGGAATGAGCAGTTCTTC. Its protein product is CASSTLAGGRNEQFF.

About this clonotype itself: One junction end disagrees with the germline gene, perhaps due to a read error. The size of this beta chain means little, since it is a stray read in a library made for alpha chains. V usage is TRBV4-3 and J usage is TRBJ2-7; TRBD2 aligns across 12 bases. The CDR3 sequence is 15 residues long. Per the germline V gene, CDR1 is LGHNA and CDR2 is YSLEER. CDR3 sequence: CVSSQERLAGVEQYF. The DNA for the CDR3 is TGCGTCAGCAGCCAAGAAAGACTAGCGGGAGTCGAGCAGTACTTC.

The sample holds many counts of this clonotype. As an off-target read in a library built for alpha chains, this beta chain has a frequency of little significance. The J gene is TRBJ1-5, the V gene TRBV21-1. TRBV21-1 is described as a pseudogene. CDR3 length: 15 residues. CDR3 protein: CASSKPYDSNQPQHF. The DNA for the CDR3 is TGTGCCAGCAGCAAACCTTACGACAGCAATCAGCCCCAGCATTTT.

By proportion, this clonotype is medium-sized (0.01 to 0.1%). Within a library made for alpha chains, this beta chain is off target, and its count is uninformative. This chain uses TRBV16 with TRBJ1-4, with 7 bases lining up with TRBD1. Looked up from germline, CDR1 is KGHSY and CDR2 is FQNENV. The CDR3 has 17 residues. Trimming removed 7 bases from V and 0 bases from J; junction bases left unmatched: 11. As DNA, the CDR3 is TGTGCCAGCAAACCGGGACAGTCGACGTCAACTAATGAAAAACTGTTTTTT. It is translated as CASKPGQSTSTNEKLFF. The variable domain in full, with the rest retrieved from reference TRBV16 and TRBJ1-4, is GEEVAQTPKHLVRGEGQKAKLYCAPIKGHSYVFWYQQVLKNEFKFLISFQNENVFDETGMPKERFSAKCLPNSPCSLEIQATKLEDSAVYFCASKPGQSTSTNEKLFFGSGTQLSVL.

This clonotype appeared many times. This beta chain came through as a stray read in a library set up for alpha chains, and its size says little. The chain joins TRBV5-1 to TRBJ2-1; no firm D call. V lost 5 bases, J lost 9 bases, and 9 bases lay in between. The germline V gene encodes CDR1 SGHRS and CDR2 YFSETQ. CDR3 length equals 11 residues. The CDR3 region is CASSYSTEQFF. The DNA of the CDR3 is TGCGCCAGCAGTTATAGCACTGAGCAGTTCTTC.

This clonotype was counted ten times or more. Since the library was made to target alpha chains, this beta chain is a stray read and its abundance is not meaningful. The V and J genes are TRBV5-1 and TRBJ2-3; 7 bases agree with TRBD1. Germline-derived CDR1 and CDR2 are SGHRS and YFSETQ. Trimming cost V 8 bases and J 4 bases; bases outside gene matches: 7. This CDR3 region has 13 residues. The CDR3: CASPDRNPDTQYF. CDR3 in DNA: TGCGCCAGTCCGGACAGGAACCCAGATACGCAGTATTTT. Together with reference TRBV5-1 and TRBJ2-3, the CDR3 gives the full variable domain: KAGVTQTPRYLIKTRGQQVTLSCSPISGHRSVSWYQQTPGQGLQFLFEYFSETQRNKGNFPGRFSGRQFSNSRSEMNVSTLELGDSALYLCASPDRNPDTQYFGPGTRLTVL.

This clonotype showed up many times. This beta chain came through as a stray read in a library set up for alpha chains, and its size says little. DNA for the CDR3: TGTGCCAGCAGGGAACAGGGAGGGTATTCACCCCTCCACTTT. Amino acids: CASREQGGYSPLHF. The V gene is TRBV25-1, the J gene TRBJ1-6; possibly TRBD1 for D (6 bases). With 6 bases removed from V and 8 bases from J, the gap between germline ends came to 14 bases. This CDR3 is built from 14 residues. Per germline, CDR1 MGHDK and CDR2 SYGVNS.

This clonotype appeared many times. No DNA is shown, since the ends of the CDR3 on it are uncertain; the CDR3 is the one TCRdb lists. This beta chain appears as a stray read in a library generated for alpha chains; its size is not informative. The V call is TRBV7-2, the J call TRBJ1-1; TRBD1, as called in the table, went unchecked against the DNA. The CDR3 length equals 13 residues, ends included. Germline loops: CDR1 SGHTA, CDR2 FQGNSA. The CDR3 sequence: CACAWGARTEAFF.

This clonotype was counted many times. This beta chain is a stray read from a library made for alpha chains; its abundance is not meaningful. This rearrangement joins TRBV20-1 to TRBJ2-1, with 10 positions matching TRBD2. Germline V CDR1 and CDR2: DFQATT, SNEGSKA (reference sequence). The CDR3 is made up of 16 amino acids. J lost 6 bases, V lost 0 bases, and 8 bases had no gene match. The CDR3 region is CSARDVGSGGSNEQFF. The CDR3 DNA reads TGCAGTGCTAGAGATGTTGGTAGCGGGGGGTCCAATGAGCAGTTCTTC.

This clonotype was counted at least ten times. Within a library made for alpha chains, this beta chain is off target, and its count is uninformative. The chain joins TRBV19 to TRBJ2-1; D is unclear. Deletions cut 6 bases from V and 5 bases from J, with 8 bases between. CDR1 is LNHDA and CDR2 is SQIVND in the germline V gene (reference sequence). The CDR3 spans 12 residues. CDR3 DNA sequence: TGTGCCAGTAGCCCGAAAAACAATGAGCAGTTCTTC. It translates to CASSPKNNEQFF.

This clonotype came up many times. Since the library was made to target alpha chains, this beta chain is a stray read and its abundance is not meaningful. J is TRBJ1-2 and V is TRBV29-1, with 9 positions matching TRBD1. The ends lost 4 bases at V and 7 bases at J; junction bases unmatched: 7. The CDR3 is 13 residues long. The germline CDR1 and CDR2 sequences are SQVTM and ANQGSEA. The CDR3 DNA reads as TGCAGCGTTGCTAAGGGACAGGGAGGTGGCTACACCTTC. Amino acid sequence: CSVAKGQGGGYTF.

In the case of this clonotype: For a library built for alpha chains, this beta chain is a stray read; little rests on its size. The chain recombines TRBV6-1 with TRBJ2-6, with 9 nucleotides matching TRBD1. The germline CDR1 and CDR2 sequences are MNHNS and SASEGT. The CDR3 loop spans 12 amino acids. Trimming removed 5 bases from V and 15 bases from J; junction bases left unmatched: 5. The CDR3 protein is CASSRDRDALTF. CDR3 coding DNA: TGTGCCAGCAGTCGGGACAGGGACGCCCTGACTTTC.

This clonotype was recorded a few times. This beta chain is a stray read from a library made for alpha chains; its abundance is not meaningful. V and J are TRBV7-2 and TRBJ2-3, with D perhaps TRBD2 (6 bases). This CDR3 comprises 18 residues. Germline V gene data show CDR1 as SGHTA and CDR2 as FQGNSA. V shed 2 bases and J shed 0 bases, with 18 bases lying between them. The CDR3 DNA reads TGTGCCAGCAGCTTATTTCGTAGCGGTCGTTCTAGCACAGATACGCAGTATTTT. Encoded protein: CASSLFRSGRSSTDTQYF.

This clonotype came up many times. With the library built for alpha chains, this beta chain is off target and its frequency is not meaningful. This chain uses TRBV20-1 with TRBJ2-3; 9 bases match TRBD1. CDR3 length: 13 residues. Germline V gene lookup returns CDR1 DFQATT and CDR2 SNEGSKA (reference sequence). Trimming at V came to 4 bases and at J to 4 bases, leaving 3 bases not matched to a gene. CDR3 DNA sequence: TGCAGTGCTACCGGACAGGGGCCAGATACGCAGTATTTT. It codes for CSATGQGPDTQYF.

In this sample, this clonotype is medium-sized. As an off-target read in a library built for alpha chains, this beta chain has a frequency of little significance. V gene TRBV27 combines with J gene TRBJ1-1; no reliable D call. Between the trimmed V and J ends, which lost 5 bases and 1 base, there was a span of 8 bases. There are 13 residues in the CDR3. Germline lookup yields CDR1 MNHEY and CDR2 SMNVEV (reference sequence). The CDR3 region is CASSPYKNTEAFF. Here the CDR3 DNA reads TGTGCCAGCAGTCCCTACAAGAACACTGAAGCTTTCTTT.

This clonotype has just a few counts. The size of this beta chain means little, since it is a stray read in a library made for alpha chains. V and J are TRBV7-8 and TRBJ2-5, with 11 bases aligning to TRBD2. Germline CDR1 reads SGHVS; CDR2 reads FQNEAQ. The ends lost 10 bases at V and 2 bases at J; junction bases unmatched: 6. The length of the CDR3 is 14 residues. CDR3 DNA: TGTGCCACCCGCGGGACTAGCGGACAAGAGACCCAGTACTTC. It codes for CATRGTSGQETQYF.

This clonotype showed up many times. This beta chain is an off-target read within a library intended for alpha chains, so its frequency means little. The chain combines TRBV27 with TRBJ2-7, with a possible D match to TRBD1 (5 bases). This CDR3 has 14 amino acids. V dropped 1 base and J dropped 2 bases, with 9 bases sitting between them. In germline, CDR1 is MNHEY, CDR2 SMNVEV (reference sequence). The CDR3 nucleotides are TGTGCCAGCAGTTTATTTCAGGGTACCTACGAGCAGTACTTC. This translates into CASSLFQGTYEQYF.

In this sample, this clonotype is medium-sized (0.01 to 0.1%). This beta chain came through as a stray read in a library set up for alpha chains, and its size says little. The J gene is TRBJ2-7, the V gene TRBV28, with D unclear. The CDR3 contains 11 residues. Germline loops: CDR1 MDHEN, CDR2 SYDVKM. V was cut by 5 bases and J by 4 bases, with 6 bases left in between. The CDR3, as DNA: TGTGCCAGCAGTGAGAGATACGAGCAGTACTTC. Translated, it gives CASSERYEQYF. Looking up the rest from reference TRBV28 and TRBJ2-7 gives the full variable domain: DVKVTQSSRYLVKRTGEKVFLECVQDMDHENMFWYRQDPGLGLRLIYFSYDVKMKEKGDIPEGYSVSREKKERFSLILESASTNQTSMYLCASSERYEQYFGPGTRLTVT.

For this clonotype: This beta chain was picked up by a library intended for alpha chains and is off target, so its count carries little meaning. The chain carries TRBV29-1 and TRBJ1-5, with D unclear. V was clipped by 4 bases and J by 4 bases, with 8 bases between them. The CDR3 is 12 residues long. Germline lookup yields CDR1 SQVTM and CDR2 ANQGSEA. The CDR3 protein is CSVGSGNQPQHF. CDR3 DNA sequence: TGCAGCGTTGGAAGTGGGAATCAGCCCCAGCATTTT.

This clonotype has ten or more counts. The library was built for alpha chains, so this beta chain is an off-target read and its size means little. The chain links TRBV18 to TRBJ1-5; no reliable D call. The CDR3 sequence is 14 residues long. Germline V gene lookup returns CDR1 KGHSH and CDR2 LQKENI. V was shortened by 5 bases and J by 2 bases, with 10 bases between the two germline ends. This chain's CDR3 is CASSSTARNQPQHF. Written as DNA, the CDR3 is TGTGCCAGCTCATCAACAGCTCGCAATCAGCCCCAGCATTTT.

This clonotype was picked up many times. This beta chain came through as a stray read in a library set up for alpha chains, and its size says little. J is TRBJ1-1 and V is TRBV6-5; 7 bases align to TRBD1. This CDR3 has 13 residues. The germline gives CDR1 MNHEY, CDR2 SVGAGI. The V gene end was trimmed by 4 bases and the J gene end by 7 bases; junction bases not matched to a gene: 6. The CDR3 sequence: CASSSLDRVEAFF. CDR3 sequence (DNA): TGTGCCAGCAGTTCTCTCGACAGGGTTGAAGCTTTCTTT.

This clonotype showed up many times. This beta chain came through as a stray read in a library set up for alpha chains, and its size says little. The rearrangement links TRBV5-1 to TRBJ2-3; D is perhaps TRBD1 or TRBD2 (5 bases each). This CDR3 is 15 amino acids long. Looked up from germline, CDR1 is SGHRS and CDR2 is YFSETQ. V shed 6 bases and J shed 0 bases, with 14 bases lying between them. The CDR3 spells CASNGQAASTDTQYF. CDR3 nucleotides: TGCGCCAGCAATGGACAAGCGGCTAGCACAGATACGCAGTATTTT.

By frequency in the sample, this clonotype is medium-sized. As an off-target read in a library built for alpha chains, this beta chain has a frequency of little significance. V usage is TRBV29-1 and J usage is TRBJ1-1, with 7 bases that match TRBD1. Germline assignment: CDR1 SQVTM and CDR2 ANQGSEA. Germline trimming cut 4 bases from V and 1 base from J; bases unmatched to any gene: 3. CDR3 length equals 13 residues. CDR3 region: CSVGDSRNTEAFF. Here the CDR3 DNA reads TGCAGCGTTGGGGACAGCAGGAACACTGAAGCTTTCTTT. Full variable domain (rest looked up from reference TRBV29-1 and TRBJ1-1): SAVISQKPSRDICQRGTSLTIQCQVDSQVTMMFWYRQQPGQSLTLIATANQGSEATYESGFVIDKFPISRPNLTFSTLTVSNMSPEDSSIYLCSVGDSRNTEAFFGQGTRLTVV.